These T cell receptor beta chains were read from a single sample in a study of T cells in tumors after PD-1 blockade. Some clones are missing from TCRdb's copy, which holds only in-frame ones; the method was immunoSEQ multiplex PCR. The repertoire consists of tens of thousands of clones, with 78% occurring once and the leading ten covering under 40%. Sequencing was performed on PBMCs, taken before anti-PD-1 treatment. Receptors originate from a human donor with basal cell carcinoma. CDR3s include the opening cysteine and the closing phenylalanine or tryptophan. D genes are given only for firm matches. For some rows the clone size is stated as once, few or many, or as a class when expanded; others skip it.

CASSARGTLMNTEAFF	TGTGCCAGCAGCGCGCGGGGGACCCTCATGAACACTGAAGCTTTCTTT	TRBV9	16	-	-	TRBJ1-1
CASSLGRTLSNYEQYF	TGTGCCAGCAGCTTAGGACGGACCCTGAGTAACTACGAGCAGTACTTC	TRBV7-9	16	-	-	TRBJ2-7
CASSRIPGGHEQYF	TGCGCCAGCAGCCGGATTCCAGGGGGCCACGAGCAGTACTTC	TRBV5-1	14	-	TRBD1	TRBJ2-7
CASSYELRGSFSYEQYF	TGTGCCAGCAGTTACGAGTTAAGGGGCTCCTTCTCCTACGAGCAGTACTTC	TRBV6-2/TRBV6-3	17	-	-	TRBJ2-7
CASSYEGSYTF	TGTGCCAGCAGTTATGAGGGGAGCTACACCTTC	TRBV6-5	11	-	-	TRBJ1-2
CASSERQGQGTEAFF	TGTGCCAGCAGTGAGCGACAGGGCCAGGGCACTGAAGCTTTCTTT	TRBV6-1	15	few	TRBD1	TRBJ1-1
CASSQETDRNQPQHF	TGCGCCAGCAGCCAAGAGACTGACCGAAATCAGCCCCAGCATTTT	TRBV4-1	15	-	-	TRBJ1-5
CASSQGTSGRTDTQYF	TGTGCCAGCAGCCAAGGGACTAGCGGGAGAACAGATACGCAGTATTTT	TRBV11-3	16	-	TRBD2	TRBJ2-3
CATSAQLYEQYF	TGTGCCACCAGTGCCCAACTCTACGAGCAGTACTTC	TRBV24-1	12	-	-	TRBJ2-7
CASSLIGGRAQETQYF	TGCGCCAGCAGCTTGATCGGCGGGAGGGCCCAAGAGACCCAGTACTTC	TRBV5-1	16	-	TRBD2	TRBJ2-5
CASSFLDQPGPEQFF	TGTGCCAGCAGCTTTTTAGACCAGCCGGGGCCGGAGCAGTTCTTC	TRBV7-8	15	-	-	TRBJ2-1
CASSSGVGGRIRGDTQYF	TGTGCCAGCAGCTCAGGAGTGGGGGGAAGAATCAGAGGGGATACGCAGTATTTT	TRBV7-2	18	-	-	TRBJ2-3
CATSRGKTRDRGTDTQYF	TGTGCCACCAGCAGGGGGAAAACCCGGGACAGGGGCACAGATACGCAGTATTTT	TRBV15	18	-	TRBD1	TRBJ2-3
CASSHPRGGSSYEQYF	TGTGCCAGCAGCCACCCACGGGGGGGGAGCTCCTACGAGCAGTACTTC	TRBV14	16	few	TRBD2	TRBJ2-7
CASSLGARGGGIHEQFF	TGTGCCAGCAGCTTAGGGGCTCGTGGCGGGGGGATCCATGAGCAGTTCTTC	TRBV7-6	17	-	TRBD2	TRBJ2-1
CSVEFRDKPYEQYF	TGCAGCGTTGAATTCCGGGACAAGCCCTACGAGCAGTACTTC	TRBV29-1	14	-	-	TRBJ2-7
CASSPQWQGGYEQYF	TGTGCCAGCAGCCCCCAGTGGCAGGGAGGGTACGAGCAGTACTTC	TRBV7-2	15	-	TRBD2	TRBJ2-7
CASSPTGAGLPSNQPQHF	TGTGCCAGCAGTCCCACAGGGGCCGGGTTACCCAGCAATCAGCCCCAGCATTTT	TRBV6-6	18	once	TRBD1	TRBJ1-5
CASSRAGGDGYTF	TGTGCCAGCAGTAGGGCAGGGGGCGATGGCTACACCTTC	TRBV25-1	13	-	TRBD1	TRBJ1-2
CASSLRDSNQPQHF	TGTGCCAGCAGCTTACGGGATAGCAATCAGCCCCAGCATTTT	TRBV7-8	14	-	-	TRBJ1-5
CASSPQTGIDYGYTF	TGTGCCAGCAGCCCCCAGACAGGGATTGACTATGGCTACACTTTC	TRBV5-5	15	once	TRBD1	TRBJ1-2
CASSAHVGGGYGYTF	TGTGCCAGTAGTGCCCATGTGGGGGGCGGCTATGGCTACACCTTC	TRBV19	15	-	-	TRBJ1-2
CASRPGDGQPQHF	TGTGCCAGCAGGCCAGGGGACGGTCAGCCCCAGCATTTT	TRBV4-2	13	-	-	TRBJ1-5
CASSPRERSQETQYF	TGTGCCAGCTCACCACGAGAGCGGAGCCAAGAGACCCAGTACTTC	TRBV18	15	-	-	TRBJ2-5
CSVGDSGANVLTF	TGCAGCGTTGGAGATTCTGGGGCCAACGTCCTGACTTTC	TRBV29-1	13	medium-sized	-	TRBJ2-6
CASSPLAGVGGYTF	TGTGCCAGCAGCCCCCTCGCGGGGGTGGGCGGCTACACCTTC	TRBV9	14	-	-	TRBJ1-2
CASRTRRANEKLFF	TGTGCCAGCCGGACCAGACGGGCTAATGAAAAACTGTTTTTT	TRBV6-5	14	once	-	TRBJ1-4
CASSPPFDSYEQYF	TGTGCCAGCAGCCCGCCTTTCGACTCCTACGAGCAGTACTTC	TRBV6-2/TRBV6-3	14	-	-	TRBJ2-7
CASSLTSGEENTQYF	TGTGCCAGCAGCTTGACTAGCGGGGAGGAAAATACGCAGTATTTT	TRBV7-2	15	-	TRBD2	TRBJ2-3
CAWSVRLLRDDEQFF	TGTGCCTGGAGTGTACGGCTCCTGCGGGACGATGAGCAGTTCTTC	TRBV30	15	-	-	TRBJ2-1
CASSLPQGYHNEQFF	TGTGCCAGCAGCTTACCGCAGGGGTACCACAATGAGCAGTTCTTC	TRBV7-9	15	-	-	TRBJ2-1
CASSLSSRGNTEAFF	TGTGCCAGCAGCTTAAGCTCCAGGGGGAACACTGAAGCTTTCTTT	TRBV6-2/TRBV6-3	15	-	-	TRBJ1-1
CASSLRQGRSETQYF	TGTGCCAGCAGTTTGAGACAGGGGAGGTCGGAGACCCAGTACTTC	TRBV6-2/TRBV6-3	15	-	TRBD1	TRBJ2-5
CASSLGGGTLF	TGTGCCAGCAGCTTAGGCGGCGGGACCCTGTTC	TRBV7-9	11	-	-	TRBJ2-7
CASRQGAEAFF	TGCGCCAGTCGACAGGGGGCTGAAGCTTTCTTT	TRBV10-2	11	-	TRBD1	TRBJ1-1
CASSFGTGLNYGYTF	TGTGCCAGCAGTTTTGGGACAGGGCTTAACTATGGCTACACCTTC	TRBV6-5	15	-	TRBD1	TRBJ1-2
CASSLGDREYEQYF	TGTGCCAGCAGCTTGGGGGACAGGGAATACGAGCAGTACTTC	TRBV5-5	14	-	TRBD1	TRBJ2-7
CASSGGNIQYF	TGTGCCAGCTCAGGCGGCAACATTCAGTACTTC	TRBV27	11	-	-	TRBJ2-4
CASSIGGSGRETQYF	TGTGCCAGTAGTATTGGGGGAAGCGGACGCGAGACCCAGTACTTC	TRBV19	15	-	-	TRBJ2-5
CASSLGLAGVSQFF	TGTGCCAGCAGTTTAGGGCTAGCGGGAGTAAGTCAGTTCTTC	TRBV28	14	-	TRBD2	TRBJ2-1
CASSLGGSEYEQYF	TGTGCCAGCAGCTTGGGAGGGAGTGAGTACGAGCAGTACTTC	TRBV5-6	14	-	-	TRBJ2-7
CASSQDRAEAFF	TGTGCCAGCAGCCAAGATCGGGCTGAAGCTTTCTTT	TRBV3-1/TRBV3-2	12	-	-	TRBJ1-1